The rows below give T cell receptor beta chains drawn from one sample of a study of blood T cell repertoires in COVID-19. Clones were read by immunoSEQ multiplex PCR, and TCRdb kept only the in-frame ones, dropping some. The sample yields some 210,000 clones, roughly 87% seen once. The sample was PBMCs or T cells enriched from blood (not recorded which). The receptors stem from a man between 18 and 35 years old with acute COVID-19. Both conserved end residues are part of each CDR3. A D gene is named only where the DNA matches it firmly.

D gene: -
V gene: TRBV19
J gene: TRBJ2-1
CDR3 protein: CASSNDRYSYNEQFF

D gene: TRBD1
V gene: TRBV5-1
J gene: TRBJ2-2
CDR3 protein: CASSPDRGLDTGELFF

D gene: -
V gene: TRBV29-1
J gene: TRBJ2-3
CDR3 protein: CSVEGGSSTDTQYF

D gene: -
V gene: TRBV12-3/TRBV12-4
J gene: TRBJ2-3
CDR3 protein: CASSPLDRGQYF

D gene: TRBD1
V gene: TRBV5-1
J gene: TRBJ1-1
CDR3 protein: CASSPGTGTYTEAFF

D gene: -
V gene: TRBV2
J gene: TRBJ1-1
CDR3 protein: CASSEHSRAGAEAFF

D gene: -
V gene: TRBV5-1
J gene: TRBJ1-6
CDR3 protein: CASSLGQRPYLGNSPLHF

D gene: -
V gene: TRBV11-2
J gene: TRBJ1-2
CDR3 protein: CASSNRDRYGYTF

D gene: -
V gene: TRBV11-2
J gene: TRBJ2-3
CDR3 protein: CASSISPRSPTQYF

D gene: TRBD2
V gene: TRBV3-1/TRBV3-2
J gene: TRBJ2-3
CDR3 protein: CASSLGRVSTDTQYF

D gene: -
V gene: TRBV7-4
J gene: TRBJ1-3
CDR3 protein: CASSVTCSGNTIYF

D gene: -
V gene: TRBV6-5
J gene: TRBJ1-1
CDR3 protein: CASSYSQYLNTEAFF

D gene: -
V gene: TRBV7-3
J gene: TRBJ2-2
CDR3 protein: CASSLREKNTGELFF

D gene: TRBD2
V gene: TRBV5-6
J gene: TRBJ2-5
CDR3 protein: CASSLGGGRLETQYF

D gene: -
V gene: TRBV2
J gene: TRBJ1-6
CDR3 protein: CASEPRGTYSPLHF

D gene: -
V gene: TRBV28
J gene: TRBJ1-2
CDR3 protein: CASSTISGWRGYTF

D gene: TRBD2
V gene: TRBV28
J gene: TRBJ2-1
CDR3 protein: CASSLTRTSGRDEQFF

D gene: TRBD1
V gene: TRBV13
J gene: TRBJ1-3
CDR3 protein: CASSLEGDSSGNTIYF

D gene: -
V gene: TRBV10-2
J gene: TRBJ2-3
CDR3 protein: CASSGGTLDTQYF

D gene: -
V gene: TRBV6-5
J gene: TRBJ2-7
CDR3 protein: CASSLSPSYEQYF

D gene: -
V gene: TRBV27
J gene: TRBJ2-2
CDR3 protein: CASSLIARNTGELFF

D gene: -
V gene: TRBV27
J gene: TRBJ1-6
CDR3 protein: CASSFGPGFGPLHF

D gene: TRBD2
V gene: TRBV2
J gene: TRBJ2-1
CDR3 protein: CASMVAGGSLEQFF

D gene: -
V gene: TRBV29-1
J gene: TRBJ1-2
CDR3 protein: CSVDSGNGYTF

D gene: -
V gene: TRBV30
J gene: TRBJ2-2
CDR3 protein: CAWREGSNTGELFF

D gene: TRBD2
V gene: TRBV5-1
J gene: TRBJ2-1
CDR3 protein: CASSLAGGPWNEQFF

D gene: -
V gene: TRBV27
J gene: TRBJ2-3
CDR3 protein: CASSLGTNLRTDTQYF

D gene: TRBD2
V gene: TRBV7-2
J gene: TRBJ2-2
CDR3 protein: CASSPRLAGPSSGELFF

D gene: TRBD1
V gene: TRBV11-3
J gene: TRBJ2-7
CDR3 protein: CASSGRQGAYEQYF

D gene: -
V gene: TRBV7-8
J gene: TRBJ1-5
CDR3 protein: CASSFSFRGNQPQHF

D gene: TRBD2
V gene: TRBV3-1/TRBV3-2
J gene: TRBJ2-3
CDR3 protein: CASSQEWREGRQDTQYF

D gene: TRBD1
V gene: TRBV2
J gene: TRBJ1-5
CDR3 protein: CASSRTGGFGQPQHF

D gene: -
V gene: TRBV7-9
J gene: TRBJ1-1
CDR3 protein: CASSSPSQMNTEAFF

D gene: -
V gene: TRBV11-2
J gene: TRBJ2-5
CDR3 protein: CASSRERRTQYF

D gene: -
V gene: TRBV2
J gene: TRBJ1-1
CDR3 protein: CASRKVQGNTEAFF

D gene: -
V gene: TRBV19
J gene: TRBJ2-4
CDR3 protein: CASSIVAGGLAKNIQYF

D gene: -
V gene: TRBV5-4
J gene: TRBJ2-7
CDR3 protein: CASTSGMSPYEQYF

D gene: -
V gene: TRBV19
J gene: TRBJ2-1
CDR3 protein: CASSPVLADEQFF

D gene: TRBD2
V gene: TRBV5-1
J gene: TRBJ2-1
CDR3 protein: CASSLGVLAGEVSYNEQFF

D gene: TRBD1
V gene: TRBV7-9
J gene: TRBJ2-7
CDR3 protein: CASSRGQGDEQYF

D gene: -
V gene: TRBV7-2
J gene: TRBJ1-2
CDR3 protein: CASSFGEAYGYTF

D gene: -
V gene: TRBV30
J gene: TRBJ2-2
CDR3 protein: CAWKGGKMGTGELFF

D gene: -
V gene: TRBV5-1
J gene: TRBJ2-7
CDR3 protein: CASREAGLAYEQYF

D gene: -
V gene: TRBV5-1
J gene: TRBJ1-5
CDR3 protein: CASSRGIVSTHRFGFYSNQPQHF

D gene: TRBD1
V gene: TRBV4-2
J gene: TRBJ2-3
CDR3 protein: CASSQEGLVTGGDTQYF

D gene: -
V gene: TRBV5-5
J gene: TRBJ1-2
CDR3 protein: CASSLGGGGDGYTF

D gene: TRBD2
V gene: TRBV4-3
J gene: TRBJ2-1
CDR3 protein: CASSQVASGRAHSYNEQFF

D gene: -
V gene: TRBV24-1
J gene: TRBJ2-1
CDR3 protein: CATSDPVSGSSYNEQFF

D gene: -
V gene: TRBV4-1
J gene: TRBJ1-3
CDR3 protein: CASSVGGSGNTIYF

D gene: TRBD2
V gene: TRBV5-1
J gene: TRBJ2-1
CDR3 protein: CASSSREGRVNEQFF

D gene: -
V gene: TRBV28
J gene: TRBJ1-1
CDR3 protein: CASRTTGRGGTLKLSLRVGEAFF

D gene: -
V gene: TRBV7-2
J gene: TRBJ2-7
CDR3 protein: CASSLEAGYEQYF

D gene: -
V gene: TRBV7-9
J gene: TRBJ2-7
CDR3 protein: CASSSEGALGEQYF

D gene: TRBD2
V gene: TRBV25-1
J gene: TRBJ2-1
CDR3 protein: CASSDSLAGGPLDEQFF

D gene: -
V gene: TRBV11-2
J gene: TRBJ2-1
CDR3 protein: CASSPARTLDHNEQFF

D gene: -
V gene: TRBV18
J gene: TRBJ2-7
CDR3 protein: CASSPRGTPNRSRSSYEQYF

D gene: TRBD1
V gene: TRBV11-2
J gene: TRBJ1-1
CDR3 protein: CASSLTGDRQMNTEAFF